The present TCR beta chain was sequenced within a study of T cell responses to AZD1222 COVID-19 vaccine. Notes on the study in general: Clonal diversity was possibly underestimated, and white British individuals and females predominated among donors. Unmutated variant regions reportedly attract nearly half of all spike-specific TCRs. All repertoire sampling was performed exclusively after the peak T cell response.

On this clone: No antigen is known for it.

The assay was immunoSEQ multiplex PCR, and TCRdb's table has in-frame clones only and misses some. The table includes some 31,000 clones, around 78% detected once. This CDR3 is 15 amino acids long. Germline V CDR1 and CDR2: KGHSH, LQKENI. V was clipped by 7 bases and J by 0 bases, with 13 bases between them. Second-dose recipients at about 4 or about 12 weeks were treated as one pooled group. The material sequenced was peripheral blood, taken 28 days after the second AZD1222 dose. V is TRBV18 and J is TRBJ1-3; the D gene is possibly TRBD1 (6 bases). The sequence came from an adult who received the AZD1222 COVID-19 vaccine. This CDR3 reads CASFDNRDSGNTIYF. CDR3 nucleotide sequence: TGTGCCAGCTTCGACAACAGGGACTCTGGAAACACCATATATTTT. The full variable domain, its missing parts supplied by reference TRBV18 and TRBJ1-3, is NAGVMQNPRHLVRRRGQEARLRCSPMKGHSHVYWYRQLPEEGLKFMVYLQKENIIDESGMPKERFSAEFPKEGPSILRIQQVVRGDSAAYFCASFDNRDSGNTIYFGEGSWLTVV.